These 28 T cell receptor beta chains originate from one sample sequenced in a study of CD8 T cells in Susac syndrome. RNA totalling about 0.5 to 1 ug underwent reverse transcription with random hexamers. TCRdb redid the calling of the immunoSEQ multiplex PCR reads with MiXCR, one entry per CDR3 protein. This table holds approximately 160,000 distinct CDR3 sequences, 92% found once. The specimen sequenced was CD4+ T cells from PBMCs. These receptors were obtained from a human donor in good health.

CDR3 sequence: CSARQSTTNEKLFF. For the CDR3, the DNA is TGCAGCGCCCGTCAGAGTACAACTAATGAAAAACTGTTTTTT. This rearrangement joins TRBV29-1 to TRBJ1-4; D is undetermined. The germline V gene has CDR1 SQVTM and CDR2 ANQGSEA. The CDR3 extends over 14 amino acids. Trimming shortened V by 7 bases and J by 0 bases, and 12 bases separated the two germline ends. Looking up the rest from reference TRBV29-1 and TRBJ1-4 gives the full variable domain: SAVISQKPSRDICQRGTSLTIQCQVDSQVTMMFWYRQQPGQSLTLIATANQGSEATYESGFVIDKFPISRPNLTFSTLTVSNMSPEDSSIYLCSARQSTTNEKLFFGSGTQLSVL.

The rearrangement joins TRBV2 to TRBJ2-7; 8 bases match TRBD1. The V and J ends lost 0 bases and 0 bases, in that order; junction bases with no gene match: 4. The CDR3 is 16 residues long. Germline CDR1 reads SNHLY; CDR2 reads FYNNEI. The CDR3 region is CASSEAGTGGSYEQYF. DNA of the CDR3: TGTGCCAGCAGTGAAGCGGGTACAGGGGGCTCCTACGAGCAGTACTTC.

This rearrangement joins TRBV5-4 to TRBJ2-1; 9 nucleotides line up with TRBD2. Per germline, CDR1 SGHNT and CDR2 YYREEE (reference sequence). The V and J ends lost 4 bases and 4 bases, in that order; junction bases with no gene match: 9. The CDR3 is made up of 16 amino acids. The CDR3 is CASSPGVLAGYNEQFF. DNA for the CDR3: TGTGCCAGCAGCCCAGGTGTCCTAGCGGGATACAATGAGCAGTTCTTC. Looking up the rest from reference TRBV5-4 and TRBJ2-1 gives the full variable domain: ETGVTQSPTHLIKTRGQQVTLRCSSQSGHNTVSWYQQALGQGPQFIFQYYREEENGRGNFPPRFSGLQFPNYSSELNVNALELDDSALYLCASSPGVLAGYNEQFFGPGTRLTVL.

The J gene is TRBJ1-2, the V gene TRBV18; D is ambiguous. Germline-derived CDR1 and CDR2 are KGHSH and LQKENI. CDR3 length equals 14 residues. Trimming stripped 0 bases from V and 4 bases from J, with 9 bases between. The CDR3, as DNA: TGTGCCAGCTCACCACCGTCAGCCTCCTATGGCTACACCTTC. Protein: CASSPPSASYGYTF.

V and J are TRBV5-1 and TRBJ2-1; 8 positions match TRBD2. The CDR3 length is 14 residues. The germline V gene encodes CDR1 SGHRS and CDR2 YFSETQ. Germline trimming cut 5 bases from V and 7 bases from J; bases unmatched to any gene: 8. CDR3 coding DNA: TGCGCCAGCAGGGTAGCGGGATTTGAGAATGAGCAGTTCTTC. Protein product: CASRVAGFENEQFF.

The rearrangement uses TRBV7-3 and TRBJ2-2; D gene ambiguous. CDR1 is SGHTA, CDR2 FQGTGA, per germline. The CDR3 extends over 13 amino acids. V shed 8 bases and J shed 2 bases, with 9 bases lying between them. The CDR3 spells CASGKGNTGELFF. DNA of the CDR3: TGTGCCAGCGGAAAGGGAAACACCGGGGAGCTGTTTTTT.

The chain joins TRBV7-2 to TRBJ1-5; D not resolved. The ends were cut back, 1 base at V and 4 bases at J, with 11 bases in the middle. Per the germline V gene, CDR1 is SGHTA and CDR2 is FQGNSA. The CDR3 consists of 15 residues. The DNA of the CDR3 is TGTGCCAGCAGCTTAGGAAGGGAGTGGAATCAGCCCCAGCATTTT. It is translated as CASSLGREWNQPQHF.

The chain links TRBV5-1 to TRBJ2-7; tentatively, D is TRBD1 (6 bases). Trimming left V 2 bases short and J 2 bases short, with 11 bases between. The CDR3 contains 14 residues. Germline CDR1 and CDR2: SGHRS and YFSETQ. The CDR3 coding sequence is TGCGCCAGCAGCTTAGGGGGACAAGCCTACGAGCAGTACTTC. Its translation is CASSLGGQAYEQYF. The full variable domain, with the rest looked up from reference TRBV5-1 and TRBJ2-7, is KAGVTQTPRYLIKTRGQQVTLSCSPISGHRSVSWYQQTPGQGLQFLFEYFSETQRNKGNFPGRFSGRQFSNSRSEMNVSTLELGDSALYLCASSLGGQAYEQYFGPGTRLTVT.

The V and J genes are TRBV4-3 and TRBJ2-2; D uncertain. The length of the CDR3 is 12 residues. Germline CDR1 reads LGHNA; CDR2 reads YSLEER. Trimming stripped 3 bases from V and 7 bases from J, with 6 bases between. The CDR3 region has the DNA TGCGCCAGCAGCCACCAGGTCGGGGAGCTGTTTTTT. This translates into CASSHQVGELFF.

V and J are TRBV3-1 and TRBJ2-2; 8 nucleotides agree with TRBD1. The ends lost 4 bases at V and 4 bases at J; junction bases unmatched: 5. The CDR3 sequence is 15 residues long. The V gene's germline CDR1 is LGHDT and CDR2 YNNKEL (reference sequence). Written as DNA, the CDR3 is TGTGCCAGCAGCCTGGACAGGGTCGGCACCGGGGAGCTGTTTTTT. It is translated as CASSLDRVGTGELFF.

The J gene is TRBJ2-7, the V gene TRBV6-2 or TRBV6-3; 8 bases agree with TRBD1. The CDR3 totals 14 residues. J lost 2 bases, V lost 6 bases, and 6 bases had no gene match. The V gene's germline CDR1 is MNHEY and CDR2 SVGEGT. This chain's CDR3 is CASRGTGGTYEQYF. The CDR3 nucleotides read TGTGCCAGCAGGGGGACAGGCGGGACCTACGAGCAGTACTTC.

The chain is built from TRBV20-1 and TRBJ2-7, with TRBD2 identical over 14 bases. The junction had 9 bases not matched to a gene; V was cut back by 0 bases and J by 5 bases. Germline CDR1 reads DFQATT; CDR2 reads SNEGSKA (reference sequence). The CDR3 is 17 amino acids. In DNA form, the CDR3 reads TGCAGTGCTAGAGATCCGGGACTAGCGGGAGTGTCGGACGAGCAGTACTTC. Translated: CSARDPGLAGVSDEQYF.

CDR3: CASSELVGTYEQYF. The CDR3 nucleotides are TGCGCCAGCAGTGAGTTAGTCGGGACCTACGAGCAGTACTTC. The chain combines TRBV10-2 with TRBJ2-7; D might be TRBD2 (5 bases). CDR3 size: 14 residues. In germline, CDR1 is WSHSY, CDR2 SAAADI. The germline V and J ends were trimmed by 1 base and 2 bases, with 9 bases remaining between them.

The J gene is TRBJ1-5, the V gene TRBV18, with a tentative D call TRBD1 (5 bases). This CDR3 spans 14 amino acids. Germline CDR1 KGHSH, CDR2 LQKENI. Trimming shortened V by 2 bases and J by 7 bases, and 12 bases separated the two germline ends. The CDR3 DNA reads TGTGCCAGCTCACCATTCTGGGGCAGACAGCCCCAGCATTTT. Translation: CASSPFWGRQPQHF. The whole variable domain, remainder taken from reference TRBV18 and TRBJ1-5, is NAGVMQNPRHLVRRRGQEARLRCSPMKGHSHVYWYRQLPEEGLKFMVYLQKENIIDESGMPKERFSAEFPKEGPSILRIQQVVRGDSAAYFCASSPFWGRQPQHFGDGTRLSIL.

As DNA, the CDR3 is TGTGCCACCAGTGTAGCGGACGCGGGGTCCGGGGAGCTGTTTTTT. Protein sequence: CATSVADAGSGELFF. The chain combines TRBV24-1 with TRBJ2-2; possible D gene TRBD2, 6 bases. The germline V gene has CDR1 KGHDR and CDR2 SFDVKD. V gave up 5 bases and J gave up 6 bases, with 15 bases separating them. CDR3 length: 15 amino acids.

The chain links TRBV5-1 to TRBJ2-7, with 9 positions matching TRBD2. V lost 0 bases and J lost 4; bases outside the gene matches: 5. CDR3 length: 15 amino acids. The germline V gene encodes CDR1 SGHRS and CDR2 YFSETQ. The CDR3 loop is CASSLVLAGSYEQYF. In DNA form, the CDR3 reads TGCGCCAGCAGCTTGGTGCTAGCGGGATCATACGAGCAGTACTTC.

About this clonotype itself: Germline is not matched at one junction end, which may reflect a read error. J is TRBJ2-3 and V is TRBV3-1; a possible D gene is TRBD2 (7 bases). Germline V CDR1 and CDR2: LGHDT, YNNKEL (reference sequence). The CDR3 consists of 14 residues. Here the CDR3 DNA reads TGTGCCAGCACCCAAATCGGGGGGCCAGATACGCAGTATTTT. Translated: CASTQIGGPDTQYF.

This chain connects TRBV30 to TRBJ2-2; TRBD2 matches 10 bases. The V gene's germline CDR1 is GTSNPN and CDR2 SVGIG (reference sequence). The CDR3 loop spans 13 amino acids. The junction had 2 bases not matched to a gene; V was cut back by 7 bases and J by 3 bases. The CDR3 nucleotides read TGTGCCTTAGCGGGAGGATACACCGGGGAGCTGTTTTTT. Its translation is CALAGGYTGELFF.

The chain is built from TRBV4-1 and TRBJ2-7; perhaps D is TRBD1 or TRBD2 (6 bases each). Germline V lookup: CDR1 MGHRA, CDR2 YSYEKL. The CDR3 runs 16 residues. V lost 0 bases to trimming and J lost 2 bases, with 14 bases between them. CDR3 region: CASSQDLGGLTYEQYF. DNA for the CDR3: TGCGCCAGCAGCCAAGATTTGGGGGGCCTCACCTACGAGCAGTACTTC.

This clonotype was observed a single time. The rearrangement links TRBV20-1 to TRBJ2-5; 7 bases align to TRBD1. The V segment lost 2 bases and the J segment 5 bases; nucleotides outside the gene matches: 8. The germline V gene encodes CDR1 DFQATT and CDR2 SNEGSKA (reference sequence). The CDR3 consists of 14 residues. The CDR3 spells CSARPRQGLETQYF. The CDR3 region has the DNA TGCAGTGCTAGACCCAGACAGGGTCTGGAGACCCAGTACTTC.

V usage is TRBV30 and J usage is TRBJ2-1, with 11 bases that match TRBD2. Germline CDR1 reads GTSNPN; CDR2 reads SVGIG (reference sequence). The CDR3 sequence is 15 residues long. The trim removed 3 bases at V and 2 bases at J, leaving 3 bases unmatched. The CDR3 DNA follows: TGTGCCTGGAGGGAGACTAGCGGGACCTACAATGAGCAGTTCTTC. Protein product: CAWRETSGTYNEQFF.

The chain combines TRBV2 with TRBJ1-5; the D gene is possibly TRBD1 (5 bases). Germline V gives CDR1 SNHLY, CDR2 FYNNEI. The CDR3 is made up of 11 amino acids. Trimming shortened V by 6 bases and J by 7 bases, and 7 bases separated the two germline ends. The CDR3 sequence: CASRGEQPQHF. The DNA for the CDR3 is TGTGCCAGCAGAGGGGAACAGCCCCAGCATTTT. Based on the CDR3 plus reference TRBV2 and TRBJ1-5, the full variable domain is EPEVTQTPSHQVTQMGQEVILRCVPISNHLYFYWYRQILGQKVEFLVSFYNNEISEKSEIFDDQFSVERPDGSNFTLKIRSTKLEDSAMYFCASRGEQPQHFGDGTRLSIL.

CDR3 amino acids: CASSPRTHTDTQYF. The CDR3, as DNA: TGTGCCAGCAGCCCCAGGACGCACACAGATACGCAGTATTTT. The J gene is TRBJ2-3, the V gene TRBV3-1; D not resolved. This CDR3 comprises 14 residues. V dropped 4 bases and J dropped 2 bases, with 10 bases sitting between them. CDR1 is LGHDT, CDR2 YNNKEL, per germline (reference sequence).

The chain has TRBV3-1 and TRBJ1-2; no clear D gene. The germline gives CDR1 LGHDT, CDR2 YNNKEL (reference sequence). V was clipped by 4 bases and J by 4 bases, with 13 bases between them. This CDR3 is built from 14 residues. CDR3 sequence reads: CASSLGRVPYGYTF. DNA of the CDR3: TGTGCCAGCAGCCTCGGACGGGTTCCCTATGGCTACACCTTC.

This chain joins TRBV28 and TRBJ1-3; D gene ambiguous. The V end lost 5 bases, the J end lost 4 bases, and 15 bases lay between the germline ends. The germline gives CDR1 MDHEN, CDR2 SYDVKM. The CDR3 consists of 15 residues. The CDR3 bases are TGTGCCAGCAGTCCCCCTGGTGGTGGGGGAAACACCATATATTTT. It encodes CASSPPGGGGNTIYF.

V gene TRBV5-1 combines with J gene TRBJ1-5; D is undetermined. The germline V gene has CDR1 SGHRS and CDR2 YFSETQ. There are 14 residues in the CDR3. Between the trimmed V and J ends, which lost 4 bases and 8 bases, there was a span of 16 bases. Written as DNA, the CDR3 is TGCGCCAGCAGCCCCGGGCCTCTTGAGGAGCCCCAGCATTTT. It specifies CASSPGPLEEPQHF.

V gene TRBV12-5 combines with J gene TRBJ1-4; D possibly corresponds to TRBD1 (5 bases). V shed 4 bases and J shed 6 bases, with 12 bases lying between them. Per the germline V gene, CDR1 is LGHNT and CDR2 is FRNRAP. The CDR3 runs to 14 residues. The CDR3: CASGSAGVDEKLFF. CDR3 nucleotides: TGTGCTAGTGGTTCCGCGGGGGTGGATGAAAAACTGTTTTTT.

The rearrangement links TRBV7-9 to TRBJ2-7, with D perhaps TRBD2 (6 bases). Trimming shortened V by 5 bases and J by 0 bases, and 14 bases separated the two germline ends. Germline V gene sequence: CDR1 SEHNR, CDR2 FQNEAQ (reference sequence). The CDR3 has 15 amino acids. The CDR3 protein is CASSLPEGSSYEQYF. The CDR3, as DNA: TGTGCCAGCAGCCTCCCGGAGGGGTCCTCCTACGAGCAGTACTTC. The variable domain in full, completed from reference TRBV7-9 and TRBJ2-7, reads DTGVSQNPRHKITKRGQNVTFRCDPISEHNRLYWYRQTLGQGPEFLTYFQNEAQLEKSRLLSDRFSAERPKGSFSTLEIQRTEQGDSAMYLCASSLPEGSSYEQYFGPGTRLTVT.